The following is a T cell receptor (beta chain) sequence with its context. Trimming removed 3 bases from V and 11 bases from J; junction bases left unmatched: 6. Germline-derived CDR1 and CDR2 are LGHNA and YSLEER. This CDR3 spans 12 amino acids. These data are taken from a study of OX40 agonist ivuxolimab in advanced cancers. The protocol was immunoSEQ multiplex PCR, while the TCRdb copy is restricted to in-frame clones and leaves out a portion. The repertoire consists of about 20,000 clones, with approximately 80% occurring once and the leading ten covering approximately 15%. Specimen: CD4+ or CD8+ T cells sorted from blood, collected in a trial of the OX40 agonist ivuxolimab. The chain is built from TRBV4-3 and TRBJ1-1; 7 bases map to TRBD1. The TCR comes from an adult with an advanced solid tumor such as melanoma, head and neck, liver or kidney cancer. The CDR3 protein is CASSQGTASAFF. The CDR3 nucleotides are TGCGCCAGCAGCCAGGGGACAGCATCGGCTTTCTTT.